This T cell receptor beta chain was obtained from a study of CD8 T cells in ankylosing spondylitis. Study-wide results and limits: CD8+ disease-linked clones were present at relatively low frequencies in blood. The study looked at matched synovial fluid samples from ankylosing spondylitis patients. Disease-linked clones were reported to be significantly enriched there.

Comment on this clonotype: Its antigen is as yet unknown. The germline gene is not matched at one end of the junction; a read error may be the cause.

The CDR3 is 13 amino acids. Germline CDR1 and CDR2: MGHRA and YSYEKL. Quantitative 5'-RACE was performed with molecular barcodes, and it yielded the TCR beta libraries. In TCRdb, the 5' RACE reads were re-called with MiXCR into one record per CDR3 protein. Counted here are around 300,000 distinct CDR3 sequences, approximately 10% occurring once; the ten biggest clones make up roughly 9.2%. Sequencing was done on a sample of blood, either unsorted or a sorted T cell fraction (not recorded which). The chain is built from TRBV4-1 and TRBJ2-7; D is possibly TRBD2 (5 bases). The clonotype comes from a female donor with ankylosing spondylitis or in good health (not recorded which). The DNA for the CDR3 is TGTGCCAGCAGCCGAGGGATCCAAGACGAGCAGTACTTC. Translation gives CASSRGIQDEQYF.